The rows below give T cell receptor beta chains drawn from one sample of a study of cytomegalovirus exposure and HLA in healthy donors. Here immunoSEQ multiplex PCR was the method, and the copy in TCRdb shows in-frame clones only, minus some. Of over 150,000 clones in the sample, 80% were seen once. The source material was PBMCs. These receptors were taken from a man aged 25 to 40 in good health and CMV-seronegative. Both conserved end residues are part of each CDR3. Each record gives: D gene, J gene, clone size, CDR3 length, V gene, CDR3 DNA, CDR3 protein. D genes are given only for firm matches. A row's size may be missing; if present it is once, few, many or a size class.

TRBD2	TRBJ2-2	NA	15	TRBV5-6	TGTGCCAGCAGCTTGGCGACTAGCGGGAGCGGGGAGCTGTTTTTT	CASSLATSGSGELFF
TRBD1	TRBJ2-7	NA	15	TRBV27	TGTGCCAGCTATGAGGCAGGGGGCAGCTCCTACGAGCAGTACTTC	CASYEAGGSSYEQYF
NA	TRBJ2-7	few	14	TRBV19	TGTGCCAGTAGTATGGGCTGGCCTACCTACGAGCAGTACTTC	CASSMGWPTYEQYF
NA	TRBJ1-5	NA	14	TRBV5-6	TGTGCCAGCAGCTTGGCCGGGTCCAATCAGCCCCAGCATTTT	CASSLAGSNQPQHF
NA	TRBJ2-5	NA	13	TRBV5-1	TGCGCCAGCAGCTTGGGAGGGTTAGAGACCCAGTACTTC	CASSLGGLETQYF
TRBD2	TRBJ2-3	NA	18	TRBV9	TGTGCCAGCAGCGTAGAAGTTAGCGGGAGATTCTGGACAGATACGCAGTATTTT	CASSVEVSGRFWTDTQYF
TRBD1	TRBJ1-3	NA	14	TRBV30	TGTGCCTGGAGTAGGACAGGTTCGGGAAACACCATATATTTT	CAWSRTGSGNTIYF
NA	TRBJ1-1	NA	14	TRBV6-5	TGTGCCAGCAGTTACGGTCAGGGCAACACTGAAGCTTTCTTT	CASSYGQGNTEAFF
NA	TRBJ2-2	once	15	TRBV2	TGTGCCAGCAGTGTTGACGGGGTAACAACCGGGGAGCTGTTTTTT	CASSVDGVTTGELFF
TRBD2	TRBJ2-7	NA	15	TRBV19	TGTGCCAGTAGTATCGGCGGGGGTACTTACTACGAGCAGTACTTC	CASSIGGGTYYEQYF
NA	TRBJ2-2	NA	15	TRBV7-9	TGTGCCAGCATCTCGATCCGGGGTGTTACCGGGGAGCTGTTTTTT	CASISIRGVTGELFF
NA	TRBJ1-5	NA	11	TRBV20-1	TGCAGTGCCGGGGGGGAACAGCCCCAGCATTTT	CSAGGEQPQHF
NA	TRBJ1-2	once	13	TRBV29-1	TGCAGCGTTGAAGGTTCTGGGGGGTATGGCTACACCTTC	CSVEGSGGYGYTF
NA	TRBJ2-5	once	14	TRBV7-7	TGTGCCAGCAGCCCGGACTTCAACCAAGAGACCCAGTACTTC	CASSPDFNQETQYF
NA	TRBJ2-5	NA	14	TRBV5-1	TGCGCCAGCAGCCCGACAGGCAGCCAAGAGACCCAGTACTTC	CASSPTGSQETQYF
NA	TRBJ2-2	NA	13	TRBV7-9	TGTACCAGCAAACGTAGCAACACCGGGGAGCTGTTTTTT	CTSKRSNTGELFF
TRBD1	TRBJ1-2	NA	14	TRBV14	TGTGCCAGCAGCCCTAGGACAGGGCCCTATGGCTACACCTTC	CASSPRTGPYGYTF
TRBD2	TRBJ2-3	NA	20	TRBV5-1	TGCGCCAGCAGCTTGGCCGGTGGGGGGACTAGCGGGACCTTCACAGATACGCAGTATTTT	CASSLAGGGTSGTFTDTQYF
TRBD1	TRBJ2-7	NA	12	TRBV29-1	TGCAGCGTTGCCGGGACAGACTACGAGCAGTACTTC	CSVAGTDYEQYF
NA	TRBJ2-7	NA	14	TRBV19	TGTGCCAGTAGCTACGACAGCGAAGGCTACGAGCAGTACTTC	CASSYDSEGYEQYF
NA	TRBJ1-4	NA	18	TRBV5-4	TGTGCCAGCAGCTTGAGGGGCGCTTTTGGCGGAACTAATGAAAAACTGTTTTTT	CASSLRGAFGGTNEKLFF
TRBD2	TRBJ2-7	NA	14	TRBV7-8	TGTGCCAGCAGCCCTAGGACTAGCGGGAACGAGCAGTACTTC	CASSPRTSGNEQYF
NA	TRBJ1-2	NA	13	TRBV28	TGTGCCAGCAGGATTCAACAGGGATACGGCTACACCTTC	CASRIQQGYGYTF
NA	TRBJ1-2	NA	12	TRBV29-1	TGCAGCGTCGGGACACCTAACTATGGCTACACCTTC	CSVGTPNYGYTF
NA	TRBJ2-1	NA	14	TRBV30	TGTGCTCAAGCCGGGGGAGGAAACTACAATGAGCAGTTCTTC	CAQAGGGNYNEQFF
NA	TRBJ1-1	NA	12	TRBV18	TGTGCCAGCTCACCGGAGTTTTTCGGGGCTTTCTTT	CASSPEFFGAFF
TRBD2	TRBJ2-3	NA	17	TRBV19	TGTGCCAGTAGTATGGCCAGTAGCGGGGCTCACACAGATACGCAGTATTTT	CASSMASSGAHTDTQYF
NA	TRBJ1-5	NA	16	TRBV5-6	TGTGCCAGCAGCGTCAGTGGCAAGGGGGGGGATCAGCCCCAGCATTTT	CASSVSGKGGDQPQHF
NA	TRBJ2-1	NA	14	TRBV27	TGTGCCAGCAGTTTTCCAGGTCTCTTCAATGAGCAGTTCTTC	CASSFPGLFNEQFF
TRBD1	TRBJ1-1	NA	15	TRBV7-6	TGTGCCAGCAGCTTAGGAGGGGGCGCGAACACTGAAGCTTTCTTT	CASSLGGGANTEAFF
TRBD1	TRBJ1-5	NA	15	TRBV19	TGTGCCAGTAGTCATCACAGGGGTCCCAATCAGCCCCAGCATTTT	CASSHHRGPNQPQHF
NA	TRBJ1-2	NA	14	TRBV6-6	TGTGCCAGCAGTTACTCAGATCCAGTTTACGGCTACACCTTC	CASSYSDPVYGYTF
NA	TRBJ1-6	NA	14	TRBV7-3	TGTGCCAGCAGCTTATTAACACGAAATTCACCCCTCCACTTT	CASSLLTRNSPLHF
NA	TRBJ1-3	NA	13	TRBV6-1	TGTGCCAGCAGGGGCGGGGGCAGAAACACCATATATTTT	CASRGGGRNTIYF
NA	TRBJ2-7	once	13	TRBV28	TGTGCCAGCAGTCCCATACAGGACCACGAGCAGTACTTC	CASSPIQDHEQYF
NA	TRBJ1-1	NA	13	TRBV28	TGTGCCAGCAGTCTCGGGGGGAACACTGAAGCTTTCTTT	CASSLGGNTEAFF
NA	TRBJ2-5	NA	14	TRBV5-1	TGCGCCAGCAGCTTGGAGGGGCTAGAGGAGACCCAGTACTTC	CASSLEGLEETQYF
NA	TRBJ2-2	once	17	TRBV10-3	TGTGCCATCAGTGAGTCGGGCTCGGCTGGGAACACCGGGGAGCTGTTTTTT	CAISESGSAGNTGELFF
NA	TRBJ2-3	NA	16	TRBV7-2	TGTGCCAGCAGCTTCTTGACAGCCTCTAGCACAGATACGCAGTATTTT	CASSFLTASSTDTQYF
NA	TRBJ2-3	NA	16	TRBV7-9	TGTGCCAGCAGCTCATTCACAGGGGAGGGCACAGATACGCAGTATTTT	CASSSFTGEGTDTQYF